This T cell receptor beta chain was sequenced during a study of response to subunit inactivated influenza vaccine. Between the trimmed V and J ends, which lost 3 bases and 1 base, there was a span of 9 bases. Germline-derived CDR1 and CDR2 are GTSNPN and SVGIG (reference sequence). This CDR3 has 13 amino acids. In TCRdb, the RT-PCR reads were re-called with MiXCR into one record per CDR3 protein. The table includes 500,000 to 550,000 distinct CDR3 sequences, 7.6% detected once. The rearrangement uses TRBV30 and TRBJ1-1; D is unresolved. The TCR originated in a man aged 50-75 years who received an inactivated influenza vaccine. This specimen consisted of PBMCs from blood, obtained roughly 24 months after vaccination. CDR3 sequence (DNA): TGTGCCTGGAGCGAAGGAGCGAACACTGAAGCTTTCTTT. This encodes CAWSEGANTEAFF.